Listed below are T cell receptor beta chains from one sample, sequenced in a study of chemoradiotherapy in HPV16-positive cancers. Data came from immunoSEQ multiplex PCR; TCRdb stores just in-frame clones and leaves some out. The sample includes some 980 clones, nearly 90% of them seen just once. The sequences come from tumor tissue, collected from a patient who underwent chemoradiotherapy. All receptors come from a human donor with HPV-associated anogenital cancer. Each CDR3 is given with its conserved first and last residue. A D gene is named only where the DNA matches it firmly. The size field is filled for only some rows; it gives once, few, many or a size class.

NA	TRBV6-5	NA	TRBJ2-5	CASSHRDTKTQYF	TGTGCCAGCAGCCACCGGGACACCAAGACCCAGTACTTC
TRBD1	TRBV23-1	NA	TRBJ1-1	CASSQSLDRAAEAFF	TGCGCCAGCAGTCAATCACTGGACAGGGCGGCTGAAGCTTTCTTT
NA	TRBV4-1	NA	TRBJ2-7	CASSQGPLGEQYF	TGCGCCAGCAGCCAAGGACCTCTCGGCGAGCAGTACTTC
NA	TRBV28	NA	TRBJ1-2	CASSPQTPGYGYTF	TGTGCCAGCAGTCCGCAGACCCCTGGGTATGGCTACACCTTC
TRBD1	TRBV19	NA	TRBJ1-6	CAVSAGTDSYNSPLHF	TGTGCCGTTTCCGCCGGGACAGACTCCTATAATTCACCCCTCCACTTT
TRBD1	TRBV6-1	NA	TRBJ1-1	CASSEGQGAEVAFF	TGTGCCAGCAGTGAAGGTCAGGGGGCGGAGGTAGCTTTCTTT
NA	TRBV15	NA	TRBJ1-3	CATSRDLFGRPSGNTIYF	TGTGCCACCAGCAGAGATCTATTTGGAAGGCCCTCTGGAAACACCATATATTTT
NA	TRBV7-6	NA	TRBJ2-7	CASSLEGGPSYEQYF	TGTGCCAGCAGTCTAGAGGGGGGGCCGAGCTACGAGCAGTACTTC
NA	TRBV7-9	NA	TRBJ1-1	CASSFGQTEAFF	TGTGCCAGCAGCTTTGGACAGACTGAAGCTTTCTTT
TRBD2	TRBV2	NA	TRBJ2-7	CASSALAGVGYEQYF	TGTGCCAGCAGTGCCTTAGCGGGAGTGGGGTACGAGCAGTACTTC
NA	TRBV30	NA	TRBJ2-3	CAWSVGLTPQYF	TGTGCCTGGAGTGTAGGTCTGACACCGCAGTATTTT
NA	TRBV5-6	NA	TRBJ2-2	CASSLLAGSNTGELFF	TGTGCCAGCAGCTTATTGGCAGGATCGAACACCGGGGAGCTGTTTTTT
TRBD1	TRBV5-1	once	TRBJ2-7	CASSRHRDSSYEQYF	TGCGCCAGCAGCCGGCACCGGGACAGCTCCTACGAGCAGTACTTC
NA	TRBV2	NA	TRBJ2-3	CASTEGSTDTQYF	TGTGCCAGCACGGAGGGTAGCACAGATACGCAGTATTTT
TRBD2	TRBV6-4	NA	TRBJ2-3	CASSDRGGPTDTQYF	TGTGCCAGCAGTGACCGGGGGGGCCCAACAGATACGCAGTATTTT
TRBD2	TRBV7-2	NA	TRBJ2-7	CASSFFLAGGSVYEQYF	TGTGCCAGCAGCTTTTTCTTAGCGGGAGGGTCAGTCTACGAGCAGTACTTC
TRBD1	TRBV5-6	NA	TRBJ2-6	CASSFQGGAGANVLTF	TGTGCCAGCAGCTTCCAAGGGGGCGCTGGGGCCAACGTCCTGACTTTC